This note documents a single TCR beta chain sequence. Its antigen remains unknown. A J-beta primer mix and a sample-barcoded 5' primer were used in a second PCR of about 7 to 11 cycles. Every sample produced at least 2.5 million CDR3-containing paired-end reads. MiXCR, run by TCRdb on the 5' RACE reads, gives a single entry per CDR3 protein. The sample contains over 500,000 distinct CDR3 sequences, about 29% of which appear only once. From germline, CDR1 is WNHNN and CDR2 SYGVQD (reference sequence). The CDR3 covers 14 residues. V lost 3 bases, J lost 1 base, and 10 bases lay in between. About 9.9 milliliters of peripheral blood were drawn from each donor. Each sample gave at least 7 million isolated PBMCs. This sample is part of a study of blood T cells in healthy people across ages. Overall study findings and caveats: Long-lived and aged donors differed, with more naive CD4+ cells and higher diversity in the long-lived.

These data also formed part of another study, on T cells of mothers and their children.

Sequenced: blood. The receptor's source is a boy between 2 and 10 years old in good health. The chain is built from TRBV10-1 and TRBJ2-7; D is perhaps TRBD2 (6 bases). CDR3 sequence: CASSEGGKSYEQYF. CDR3 sequence (DNA): TGCGCCAGCAGTGAAGGAGGGAAATCCTACGAGCAGTACTTC.